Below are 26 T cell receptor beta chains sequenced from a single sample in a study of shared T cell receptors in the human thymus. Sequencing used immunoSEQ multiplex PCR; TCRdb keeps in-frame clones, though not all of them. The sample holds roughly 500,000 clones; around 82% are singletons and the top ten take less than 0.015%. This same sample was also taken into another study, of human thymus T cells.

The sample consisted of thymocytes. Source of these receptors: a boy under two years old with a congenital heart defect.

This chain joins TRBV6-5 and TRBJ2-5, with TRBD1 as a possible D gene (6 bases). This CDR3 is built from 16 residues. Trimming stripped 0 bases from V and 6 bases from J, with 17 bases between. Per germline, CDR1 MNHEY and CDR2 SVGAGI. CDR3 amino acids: CASSYSTGLGEKTQYF. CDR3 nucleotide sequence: TGTGCCAGCAGTTACTCGACAGGACTGGGTGAGAAGACCCAGTACTTC.

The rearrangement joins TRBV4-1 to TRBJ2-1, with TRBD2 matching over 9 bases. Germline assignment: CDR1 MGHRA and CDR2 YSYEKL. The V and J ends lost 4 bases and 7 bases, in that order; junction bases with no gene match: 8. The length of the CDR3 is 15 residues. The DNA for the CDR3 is TGCGCCAGCAGCCGAAAGACTAGCGGCCTTAATGAGCAGTTCTTC. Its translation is CASSRKTSGLNEQFF.

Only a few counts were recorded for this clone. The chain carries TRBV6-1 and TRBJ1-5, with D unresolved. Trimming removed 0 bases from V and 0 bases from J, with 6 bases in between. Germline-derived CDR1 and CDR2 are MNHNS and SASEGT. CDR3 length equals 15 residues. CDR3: CASSEARVSNQPQHF. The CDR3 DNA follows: TGTGCCAGCAGTGAAGCGAGGGTTAGCAATCAGCCCCAGCATTTT.

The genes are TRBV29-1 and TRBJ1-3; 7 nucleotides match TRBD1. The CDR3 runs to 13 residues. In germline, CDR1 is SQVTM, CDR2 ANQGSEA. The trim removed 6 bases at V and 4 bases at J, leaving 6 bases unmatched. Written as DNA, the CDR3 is TGCAGCGTGCCGACAGGGAGCGGAAACACCATATATTTT. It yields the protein CSVPTGSGNTIYF.

The CDR3 here is CASSGTGRGYTF. For the CDR3, the DNA is TGTGCCAGCAGTGGGACAGGGCGCGGCTACACCTTC. V gene TRBV6-5 combines with J gene TRBJ1-2; TRBD1 matches 9 bases. J gave up 8 bases and V 5 bases, and 3 bases lay outside the gene matches. CDR1 and CDR2 (germline): MNHEY, SVGAGI. This CDR3 has 12 amino acids.

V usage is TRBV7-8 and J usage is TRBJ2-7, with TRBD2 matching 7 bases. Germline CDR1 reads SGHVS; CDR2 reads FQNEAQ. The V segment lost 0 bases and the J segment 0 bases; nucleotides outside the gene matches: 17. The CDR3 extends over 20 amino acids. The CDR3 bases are TGTGCCAGCAGCTTAGCGGACATAACCTTGGGTCGGGGGGACTCCTACGAGCAGTACTTC. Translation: CASSLADITLGRGDSYEQYF.

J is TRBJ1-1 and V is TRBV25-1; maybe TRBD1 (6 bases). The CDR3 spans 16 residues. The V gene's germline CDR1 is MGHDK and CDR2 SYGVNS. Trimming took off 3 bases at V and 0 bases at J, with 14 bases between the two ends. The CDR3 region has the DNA TGTGCCAGCAGTGATTCGACAGGACCTATGAACACTGAAGCTTTCTTT. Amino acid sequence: CASSDSTGPMNTEAFF.

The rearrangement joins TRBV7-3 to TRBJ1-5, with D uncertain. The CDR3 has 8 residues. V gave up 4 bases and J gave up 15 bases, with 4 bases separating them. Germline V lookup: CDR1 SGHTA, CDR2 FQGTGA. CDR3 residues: CASSSRHF. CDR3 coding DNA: TGTGCCAGCAGCTCCCGGCATTTT.

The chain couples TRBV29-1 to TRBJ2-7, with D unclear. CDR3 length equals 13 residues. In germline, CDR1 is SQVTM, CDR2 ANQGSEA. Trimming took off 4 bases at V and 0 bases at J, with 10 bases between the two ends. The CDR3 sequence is CSVGLSSSYEQYF. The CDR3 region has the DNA TGCAGCGTTGGTCTTTCGAGCTCCTACGAGCAGTACTTC.

The chain's CDR3 is CATSRGATPGEDTQYF. CDR3 coding DNA: TGTGCCACCAGCAGAGGGGCGACGCCAGGTGAGGATACGCAGTATTTT. The rearrangement links TRBV15 to TRBJ2-3; D not resolved. V was shortened by 1 base and J by 6 bases, with 17 bases between the two germline ends. CDR1 and CDR2 (germline): LNHNV, YYDKDF (reference sequence). This CDR3 has 16 residues.

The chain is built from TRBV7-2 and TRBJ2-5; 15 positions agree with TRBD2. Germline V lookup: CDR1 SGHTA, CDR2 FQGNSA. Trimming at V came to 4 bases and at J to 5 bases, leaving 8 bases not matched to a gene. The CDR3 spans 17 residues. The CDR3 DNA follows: TGTGCCAGCAGCTATCAGGGGACTAGCGGGAGGATGGAGACCCAGTACTTC. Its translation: CASSYQGTSGRMETQYF.

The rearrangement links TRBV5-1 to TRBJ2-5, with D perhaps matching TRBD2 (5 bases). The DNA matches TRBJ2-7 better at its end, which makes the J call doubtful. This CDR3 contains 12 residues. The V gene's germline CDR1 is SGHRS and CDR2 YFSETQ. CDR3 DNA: TGCGCCAGCAGCCCGGGAACCTACGAGCAGTACTTC. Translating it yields CASSPGTYEQYF.

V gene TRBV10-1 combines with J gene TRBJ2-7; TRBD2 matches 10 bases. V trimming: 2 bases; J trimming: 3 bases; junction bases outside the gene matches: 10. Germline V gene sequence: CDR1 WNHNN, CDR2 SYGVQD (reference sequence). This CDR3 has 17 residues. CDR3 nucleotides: TGCGCCAGCAGTGAGCTTCCTAGCGGGAGTCGGGACTACGAGCAGTACTTC. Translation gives CASSELPSGSRDYEQYF.

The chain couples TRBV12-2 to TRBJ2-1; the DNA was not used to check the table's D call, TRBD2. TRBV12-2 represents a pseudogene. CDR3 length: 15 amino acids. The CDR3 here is CASRLGSGRIDEQFF. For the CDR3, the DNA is TGTGCAAGTCGCTTAGGTAGCGGGAGAATAGATGAGCAGTTCTTC.

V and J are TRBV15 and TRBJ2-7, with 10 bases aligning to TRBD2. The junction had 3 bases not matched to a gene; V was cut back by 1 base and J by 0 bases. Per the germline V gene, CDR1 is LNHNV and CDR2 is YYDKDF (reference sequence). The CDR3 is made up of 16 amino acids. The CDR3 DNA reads TGTGCCACCAGCAGAGGGACTAGCGGAGTCTCCTACGAGCAGTACTTC. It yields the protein CATSRGTSGVSYEQYF. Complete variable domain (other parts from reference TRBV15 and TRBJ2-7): DAMVIQNPRYQVTQFGKPVTLSCSQTLNHNVMYWYQQKSSQAPKLLFHYYDKDFNNEADTPDNFQSRRPNTSFCFLDIRSPGLGDTAMYLCATSRGTSGVSYEQYFGPGTRLTVT.

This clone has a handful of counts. The DNA of the CDR3 is TGTGCCTGGAGTGTGGGGGGGCTAGCGAGACTCTACAATGAGCAGTTCTTC. This gives the protein CAWSVGGLARLYNEQFF. The V gene is TRBV30, the J gene TRBJ2-1; D may be TRBD2 (7 bases). The CDR3 runs 17 residues. Germline values: CDR1 GTSNPN, CDR2 SVGIG (reference sequence). Trimming pared 0 bases from V and 3 bases from J, leaving 18 bases between.

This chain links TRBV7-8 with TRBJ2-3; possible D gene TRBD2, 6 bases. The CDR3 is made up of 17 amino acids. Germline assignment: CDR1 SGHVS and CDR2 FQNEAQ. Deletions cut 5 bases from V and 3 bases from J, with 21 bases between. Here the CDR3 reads CASSRPERAAETDTQYF. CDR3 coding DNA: TGTGCCAGCAGCCGACCCGAGCGGGCGGCTGAAACAGATACGCAGTATTTT.

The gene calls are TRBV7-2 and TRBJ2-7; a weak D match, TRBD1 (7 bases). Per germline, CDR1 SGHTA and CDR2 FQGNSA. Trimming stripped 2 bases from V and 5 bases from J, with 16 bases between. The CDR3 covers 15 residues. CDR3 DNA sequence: TGTGCCAGCAGCTTACCAGGAGGGGGCCCCCACGAGCAGTACTTC. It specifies CASSLPGGGPHEQYF.

The CDR3 DNA follows: TGTGCCAGCAGCTTAGTGGAGGAGGGATTGGATGAAGCTTTCTTT. It translates to CASSLVEEGLDEAFF. The chain has TRBV7-9 and TRBJ1-1; D unclear. Trimming left V 1 base short and J 7 bases short, with 16 bases between. Germline assignment: CDR1 SEHNR and CDR2 FQNEAQ (reference sequence). This CDR3 has 15 residues.

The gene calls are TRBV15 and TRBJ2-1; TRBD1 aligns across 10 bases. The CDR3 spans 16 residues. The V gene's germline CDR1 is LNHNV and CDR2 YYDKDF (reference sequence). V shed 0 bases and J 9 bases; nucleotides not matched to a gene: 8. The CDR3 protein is CATSREPGQGLCEQFF. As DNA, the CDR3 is TGTGCCACCAGCAGAGAACCGGGACAGGGGCTCTGTGAGCAGTTCTTC.

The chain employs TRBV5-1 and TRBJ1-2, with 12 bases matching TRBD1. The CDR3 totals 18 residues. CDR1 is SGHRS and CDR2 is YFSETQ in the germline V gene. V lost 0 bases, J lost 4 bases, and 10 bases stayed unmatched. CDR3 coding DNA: TGCGCCAGCAGCTTGGCCCCCGGGACAGGGGGCAGATTCTATGGCTACACCTTC. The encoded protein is CASSLAPGTGGRFYGYTF.

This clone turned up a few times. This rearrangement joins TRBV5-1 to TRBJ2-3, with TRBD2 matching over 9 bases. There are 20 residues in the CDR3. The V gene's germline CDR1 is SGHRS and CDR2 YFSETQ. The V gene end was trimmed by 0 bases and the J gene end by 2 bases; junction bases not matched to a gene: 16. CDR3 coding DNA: TGCGCCAGCAGCTTGGGGGTTAGCGGGAGAGGTGGAGGGGCCACAGATACGCAGTATTTT. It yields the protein CASSLGVSGRGGGATDTQYF.

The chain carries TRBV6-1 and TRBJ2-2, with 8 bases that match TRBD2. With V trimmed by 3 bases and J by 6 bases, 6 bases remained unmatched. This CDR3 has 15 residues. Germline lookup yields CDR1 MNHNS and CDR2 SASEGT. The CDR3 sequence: CASSEVGGRPGELFF. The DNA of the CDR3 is TGTGCCAGCAGTGAGGTCGGCGGGAGGCCCGGGGAGCTGTTTTTT.

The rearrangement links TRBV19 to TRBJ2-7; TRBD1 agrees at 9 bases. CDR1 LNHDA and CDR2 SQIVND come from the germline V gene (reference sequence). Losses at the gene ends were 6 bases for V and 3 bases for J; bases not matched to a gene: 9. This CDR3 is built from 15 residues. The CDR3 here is CASSPGDRAIYEQYF. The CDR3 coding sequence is TGTGCCAGTAGCCCCGGGGACAGGGCCATCTACGAGCAGTACTTC. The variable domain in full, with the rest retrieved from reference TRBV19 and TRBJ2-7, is DGGITQSPKYLFRKEGQNVTLSCEQNLNHDAMYWYRQDPGQGLRLIYYSQIVNDFQKGDIAEGYSVSREKKESFPLTVTSAQKNPTAFYLCASSPGDRAIYEQYFGPGTRLTVT.

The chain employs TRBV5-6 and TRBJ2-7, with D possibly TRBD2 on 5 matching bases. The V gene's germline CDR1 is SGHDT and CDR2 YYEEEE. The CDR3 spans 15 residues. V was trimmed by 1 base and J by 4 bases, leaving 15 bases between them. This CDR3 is CASSLYGEPGYEQYF. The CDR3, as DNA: TGTGCCAGCAGCTTGTATGGGGAGCCTGGGTACGAGCAGTACTTC.

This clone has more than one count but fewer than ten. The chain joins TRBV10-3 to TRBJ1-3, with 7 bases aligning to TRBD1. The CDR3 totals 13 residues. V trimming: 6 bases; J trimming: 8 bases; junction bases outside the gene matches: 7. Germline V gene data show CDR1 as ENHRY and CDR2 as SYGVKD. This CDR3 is CAIRGDRDDTIYF. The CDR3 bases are TGTGCCATCAGAGGAGACAGGGATGACACCATATATTTT.